These T cell receptor beta chains were read from a single sample in a study of cytomegalovirus exposure and HLA in healthy donors. The assay was immunoSEQ multiplex PCR, and TCRdb's table has in-frame clones only and misses some. Its clone listing holds tens of thousands of clones. Sequencing was done on a sample of PBMCs. All receptors derive from a woman aged 45 to 65 in good health and CMV-seropositive. CDR3s include the opening cysteine and the closing phenylalanine or tryptophan. D genes are given only for firm matches.

cdr3_nt	cdr3_aa	d_call	v_call	j_call
TGTGCCAGCAGCGTAGGGGGCAGGAATGAAAAACTGTTTTTT	CASSVGGRNEKLFF	NA	TRBV9	TRBJ1-4
TGCAGTTCTCCGGTGAACACTGAAGCTTTCTTT	CSSPVNTEAFF	NA	TRBV20-1	TRBJ1-1
TGCGCCAGCAGCCCCGGACTAGCGGGCGCCGAGCAGTACTTC	CASSPGLAGAEQYF	TRBD2	TRBV5-1	TRBJ2-7
TGTGCCAGCAGCGGGGGACTAGCGGCCTACAATGAGCAGTTCTTC	CASSGGLAAYNEQFF	TRBD2	TRBV9	TRBJ2-1
TGTGCCAGCACAGGGGGGTCGTCGGAGACCCAGTACTTC	CASTGGSSETQYF	NA	TRBV13	TRBJ2-5
TGTGCCAGCAGCAAACGGACAGCTCCGGGGTACGAGCAGTACTTC	CASSKRTAPGYEQYF	NA	TRBV7-9	TRBJ2-7
TGTGCCAGCAGCCAGACAGGGCGCCCTAGCACAGATACGCAGTATTTT	CASSQTGRPSTDTQYF	TRBD1	TRBV5-5	TRBJ2-3
TGTGCCAGCAGTCTACAGGGGATGGGCAATCAGCCCCAGCATTTT	CASSLQGMGNQPQHF	TRBD1	TRBV6-5	TRBJ1-5
TGCGCCAGCAGCCCAGGGTGGGACAGGGGCACAGATACGCAGTATTTT	CASSPGWDRGTDTQYF	TRBD1	TRBV5-1	TRBJ2-3
TGTGCCAGCTCATCGGACACCTCTGGAAACACCATATATTTT	CASSSDTSGNTIYF	NA	TRBV18	TRBJ1-3
TGTGCCAGCAGCTTAGATGACAGAATCGACGAGCAGTACTTC	CASSLDDRIDEQYF	NA	TRBV11-3	TRBJ2-7
TGTGCCAGCATTGAAGGGCTAGCGAGAAACACCGGGGAGCTGTTTTTT	CASIEGLARNTGELFF	NA	TRBV7-9	TRBJ2-2
TGTGCCAGCTCACCAGGATGGGATGGGAGAGCGGGAGGAAGCACAGATACGCAGTATTTT	CASSPGWDGRAGGSTDTQYF	TRBD2	TRBV18	TRBJ2-3
TGTGCCAGTAGTAGAGGCGGGGGGTTCTACTATGGCTACACCTTC	CASSRGGGFYYGYTF	NA	TRBV19	TRBJ1-2
TGTGCTAGTGGGGGACAGACCAATCAGCCCCAGCATTTT	CASGGQTNQPQHF	TRBD1	TRBV12-5	TRBJ1-5
TGTGCCAGCAGCTTAGGCCCAGGGGGGAGGTATGGCTACACCTTC	CASSLGPGGRYGYTF	TRBD1	TRBV13	TRBJ1-2
TGTGCCAGCAGTGAACTAGCGGGAGGCTCCTACGAGCAGTACTTC	CASSELAGGSYEQYF	TRBD2	TRBV6-1	TRBJ2-7
TGTGCCAGCAGTTACAAAGCGGGAGAGACCCAGTACTTC	CASSYKAGETQYF	NA	TRBV6-5	TRBJ2-5
TGTGCCAGCCGACGGCAGGGTGATGAAAAACTGTTTTTT	CASRRQGDEKLFF	NA	TRBV28	TRBJ1-4
TGTGCCAGCAGCCCCCTAACAGCCTCAAGCGGGGAGCAGTACTTC	CASSPLTASSGEQYF	NA	TRBV7-2	TRBJ2-7
TGTGCCTGGAGTTTGGACAGGTCCTACGAGCAGTACTTC	CAWSLDRSYEQYF	TRBD1	TRBV30	TRBJ2-7
TGTGCTCTTAGCCAGGGAGGAGGATGGTTCCCTCAGAACACTGAAGCTTTCTTT	CALSQGGGWFPQNTEAFF	NA	TRBV13	TRBJ1-1
TGTGCCAGCAGCTTCGGCGGGGGGGCTGCAGATACGCAGTATTTT	CASSFGGGAADTQYF	TRBD2	TRBV5-4	TRBJ2-3
TGTGCCAGCAGCCAAAACTTAGCGGGGGGGCCCAATGAGCAGTTCTTC	CASSQNLAGGPNEQFF	TRBD2	TRBV11-2	TRBJ2-1
TGCGCCAGCAGCTTGACCAGGGTAACCTACGAGCAGTACTTC	CASSLTRVTYEQYF	NA	TRBV5-1	TRBJ2-7
TGTGCCAGCAGCTCCCCCGGGACAGGGAACTATGGCTACACCTTC	CASSSPGTGNYGYTF	TRBD1	TRBV5-6	TRBJ1-2
TGTGCCAGCAGCCAAGATCCCGGCACTGAAGCTTTCTTT	CASSQDPGTEAFF	NA	TRBV14	TRBJ1-1
TGTGCCATCAGTGAGACTAGCGGCCCCTACGAGCAGTACTTC	CAISETSGPYEQYF	TRBD2	TRBV10-3	TRBJ2-7
TGTGCCAGCAGTTTAGGTCCAGGCGCGACCATATATTTT	CASSLGPGATIYF	NA	TRBV27	TRBJ1-3
TGTGCCAGCAGCCCGGGACAGATAAACACCGGGGAGCTGTTTTTT	CASSPGQINTGELFF	TRBD1	TRBV6-1	TRBJ2-2
TGTGCCAGCGGTAGACAGGGAGTTGAAGCTTTCTTT	CASGRQGVEAFF	TRBD1	TRBV6-1	TRBJ1-1
TGTGCCAGCAGCTTGTGGACAGGGGAAAACTATGGTTACACCTTC	CASSLWTGENYGYTF	TRBD1	TRBV7-9	TRBJ1-2
TGTGCCAGCAGCATACTAGCGGGGCACACAGATACGCAGTATTTT	CASSILAGHTDTQYF	TRBD2	TRBV7-6	TRBJ2-3
TGTGCCAGCAGCCAAGATGGCGGGGCAGAGAGCTATGGCTACACCTTC	CASSQDGGAESYGYTF	NA	TRBV4-2	TRBJ1-2
TGTGCCAGCTCACCCAGACAGGGCGCTGGGGCCAACGTCCTGACTTTC	CASSPRQGAGANVLTF	TRBD1	TRBV18	TRBJ2-6
TGTGCCACCAGCAGAGATCAAGGGGCTAGTGAAGCTTTCTTT	CATSRDQGASEAFF	NA	TRBV15	TRBJ1-1
TGTGCCAGCACCACCGACGGGGAGAGTTACTCTGGAAACACCATATATTTT	CASTTDGESYSGNTIYF	NA	TRBV27	TRBJ1-3
TGTGCCAGCAGTTACTCGAGTGGCGGGGGTAACCACGAGCAGTACTTC	CASSYSSGGGNHEQYF	TRBD2	TRBV6-5	TRBJ2-7
TGTGCCAGCAGCTTTACGGGAAACCCCACAGATACGCAGTATTTT	CASSFTGNPTDTQYF	NA	TRBV13	TRBJ2-3
TGTGCCAGCAGCCACCATGCGGATTCCTACGAGCAGTACTTC	CASSHHADSYEQYF	NA	TRBV4-2	TRBJ2-7
TGTGCCAGCAGCCGGACTGAACATGGCTACACCTTC	CASSRTEHGYTF	NA	TRBV4-2	TRBJ1-2
TGTGCCAGCAGTCTCCCGGCACAGCCCAGGACCCAGTACTTC	CASSLPAQPRTQYF	NA	TRBV28	TRBJ2-5
TGTGCCTGGAGCCGTGGGTTGGGCCGTAATGAAAAACTGTTTTTT	CAWSRGLGRNEKLFF	NA	TRBV30	TRBJ1-4
TGTGCCAGCAGCTTATTCGTAACAGATGAAAAACTGTTTTTT	CASSLFVTDEKLFF	NA	TRBV7-2	TRBJ1-4
TGTGCCTGGAGTGTACGGGGGGGGGCAGGGTATGGCTACACCTTC	CAWSVRGGAGYGYTF	NA	TRBV30	TRBJ1-2
TGCGCCAGCAGCTTCGACGGGAGTAACTCCGAGCAGTACTTC	CASSFDGSNSEQYF	NA	TRBV5-1	TRBJ2-7
TGTGCCAGCAGCTCGGGGACAGTAAGCACAGATACGCAGTATTTT	CASSSGTVSTDTQYF	TRBD1	TRBV7-8	TRBJ2-3
TGTGCCATCAGTGACACAACCTCCTACGAGCAGTACTTC	CAISDTTSYEQYF	NA	TRBV10-3	TRBJ2-7
TGTGCCAGCAGTGGACAGGAAAACATTCAGTACTTC	CASSGQENIQYF	TRBD1	TRBV7-9	TRBJ2-4
TGCGCCAGCAGCCCTGTTCCGGGACTAGCGGGAGACGAGCAGTACTTC	CASSPVPGLAGDEQYF	TRBD2	TRBV5-1	TRBJ2-7
TGTGCCAGCAACGGTCCCTACGAGCAGTACTTC	CASNGPYEQYF	NA	TRBV2	TRBJ2-7
TGTGCCAGCAGTGACCGACAGGGCGATCAGCCCCAGCATTTT	CASSDRQGDQPQHF	TRBD1	TRBV6-5	TRBJ1-5
TGTGCCAGCAGCGCCGCGGGGGGTCAAGAGACCCAGTACTTC	CASSAAGGQETQYF	TRBD2	TRBV7-3	TRBJ2-5
TGTGCCAGCAGCCCGGACAGAGCTAACTATGGCTACACCTTC	CASSPDRANYGYTF	NA	TRBV7-3	TRBJ1-2
TGCGCCAGCAGCAGGGAACTAGCGGGAGGGCCCGGGGCCAACGTCCTGACTTTC	CASSRELAGGPGANVLTF	TRBD2	TRBV5-1	TRBJ2-6
TGCAGCGTTGGGGACAATTACGATCAGTACTTC	CSVGDNYDQYF	NA	TRBV29-1	TRBJ2-7
TGTGCCAGTGGTGCCGGGACAGGGTTGAGCGGCTACACCTTC	CASGAGTGLSGYTF	TRBD1	TRBV19	TRBJ1-2
TGTGCCAGCAGCGCCCAGGGACTTCAGTACTTC	CASSAQGLQYF	NA	TRBV9	TRBJ2-7